One and the same sample provided the 13 T cell receptor beta chains below, sequenced in a study of control samples from healthy donors and cancer patients (dated by TCRdb to the early 2020s). To prepare the library, the immunoSEQ multiplex PCR assay was applied. In its TCRdb copy, this immuneACCESS table keeps in-frame sequences only and misses some clones. Where compared with another copy, unresolved V genes explain less than half of these, and the others have no known cause. The sample profile shows some 100,000 clones; more than 85% of them were found once. More than 7% of the sample is taken by the ten largest. Source material: blood. Receptor source: a man aged 18 to 30 in good health.

This sequence joins TRBV19 and TRBJ1-2, with unresolved D. The germline CDR1 and CDR2 sequences are LNHDA and SQIVND (reference sequence). This CDR3 region has 13 residues. V was pared by 6 bases and J by 4 bases, with 12 bases between. The CDR3, as DNA: TGTGCCAGTAGGGGCCCGGTCGGCTATGGCTACACCTTC. It yields the protein CASRGPVGYGYTF. The full variable domain, completed using reference TRBV19 and TRBJ1-2, is DGGITQSPKYLFRKEGQNVTLSCEQNLNHDAMYWYRQDPGQGLRLIYYSQIVNDFQKGDIAEGYSVSREKKESFPLTVTSAQKNPTAFYLCASRGPVGYGYTFGSGTRLTVV.

The chain has TRBV5-1 and TRBJ1-4, with D hard to call. The CDR3 loop spans 17 amino acids. Trimming took off 0 bases at V and 0 bases at J, with 12 bases between the two ends. CDR1 and CDR2 from the germline V gene are SGHRS and YFSETQ. The CDR3 loop is CASSLGQGRATNEKLFF. The CDR3 region has the DNA TGCGCCAGCAGCTTGGGACAAGGGAGAGCAACTAATGAAAAACTGTTTTTT.

The V call is TRBV4-1, the J call TRBJ2-1; 8 positions agree with TRBD2. The CDR3 extends over 16 amino acids. Germline CDR1 is MGHRA and CDR2 is YSYEKL. V lost 5 bases and J lost 6; bases outside the gene matches: 12. The CDR3 reads CASSMVPSGFFNEQFF. The DNA of the CDR3 is TGCGCCAGCAGCATGGTCCCTAGCGGGTTCTTCAATGAGCAGTTCTTC.

This sequence joins TRBV4-3 and TRBJ1-3; D not resolved. The V and J ends lost 3 bases and 0 bases respectively, with 12 bases between them. Per the germline V gene, CDR1 is LGHNA and CDR2 is YSLEER. CDR3 length: 16 residues. CDR3: CASSQDGINSGNTIYF. CDR3 sequence (DNA): TGCGCCAGCAGCCAGGATGGAATCAACTCTGGAAACACCATATATTTT.

The V call is TRBV6-1, the J call TRBJ1-4; 8 nucleotides match TRBD1. V dropped 0 bases and J dropped 5; count of bases not matched to a gene: 5. This CDR3 has 16 amino acids. Germline values: CDR1 MNHNS, CDR2 SASEGT. The CDR3 protein is CASSEASGTGNEKLFF. The CDR3, as DNA: TGTGCCAGCAGTGAAGCCTCCGGGACAGGAAATGAAAAACTGTTTTTT.

The chain uses TRBV18 and TRBJ2-2; 8 nucleotides match TRBD2. Germline V gene sequence: CDR1 KGHSH, CDR2 LQKENI. The CDR3 totals 15 residues. V lost 6 bases, J lost 3 bases, and 6 bases stayed unmatched. The CDR3 spells CASSGTRQDTGELFF. CDR3 coding DNA: TGTGCCAGCTCCGGGACTAGGCAGGACACCGGGGAGCTGTTTTTT. The full variable domain, in which reference TRBV18 and TRBJ2-2 provide the parts outside the CDR3, is NAGVMQNPRHLVRRRGQEARLRCSPMKGHSHVYWYRQLPEEGLKFMVYLQKENIIDESGMPKERFSAEFPKEGPSILRIQQVVRGDSAAYFCASSGTRQDTGELFFGEGSRLTVL.

This clone was counted once. The chain carries TRBV27 and TRBJ1-1, with 7 bases aligning to TRBD1. Germline trimming cut 6 bases from V and 11 bases from J; bases unmatched to any gene: 9. CDR1 MNHEY and CDR2 SMNVEV come from the germline V gene (reference sequence). The CDR3 covers 12 residues. CDR3 in amino acids: CASSMTGLDAFF. CDR3 nucleotide sequence: TGTGCCAGCAGCATGACAGGGCTGGACGCTTTCTTT.

The rearrangement links TRBV30 to TRBJ1-1; 8 bases fit TRBD1. The V gene's germline CDR1 is GTSNPN and CDR2 SVGIG (reference sequence). This CDR3 is 15 amino acids long. V lost 3 bases to trimming and J lost 8 bases; unmatched junction nucleotides: 14. The CDR3 coding sequence is TGTGCCTGGAGCGATACGGACAGGGCGGTAGAAGAAGCTTTCTTT. Encoded protein: CAWSDTDRAVEEAFF.

This clone appeared once. This chain joins TRBV18 and TRBJ2-2, with 7 bases aligning to TRBD1. V lost 5 bases, J lost 2 bases, and 2 bases stayed unmatched. Germline V CDR1 and CDR2: KGHSH, LQKENI. This CDR3 is built from 14 residues. The CDR3 reads CASSDRANTGELFF. Written as DNA, the CDR3 is TGTGCCAGCTCAGACAGGGCCAACACCGGGGAGCTGTTTTTT.

This clone appeared a few times. The V gene is TRBV27, the J gene TRBJ1-1; D remains unclear. Germline values: CDR1 MNHEY, CDR2 SMNVEV (reference sequence). Trimming removed 2 bases at V and 6 bases at J, with 10 bases between. This CDR3 region has 13 residues. The CDR3 DNA sequence: TGTGCCAGCAGTTTAGATGCTGACGCTGAAGCTTTCTTT. This encodes CASSLDADAEAFF.

The chain recombines TRBV3-1 (or the pseudogene TRBV3-2) with TRBJ2-1; 8 nucleotides match TRBD2. CDR1 is LGHDT, CDR2 YNNKEL, per germline (reference sequence). V lost 2 bases and J lost 2; bases outside the gene matches: 5. The CDR3 is made up of 16 amino acids. In DNA form, the CDR3 reads TGTGCCAGCAGCCAATTGCGGGGGGCTACCTACAATGAGCAGTTCTTC. This encodes CASSQLRGATYNEQFF.

CDR3 DNA: TGTGCCAGCAGACCCCAAGGACAGGGGACCTCGGGGGCTGAAGCTTTCTTT. It specifies CASRPQGQGTSGAEAFF. The rearrangement joins TRBV2 to TRBJ1-1; 9 positions agree with TRBD1. This CDR3 is 17 amino acids long. The junction had 17 bases not matched to a gene; V was cut back by 6 bases and J by 6 bases. The germline gives CDR1 SNHLY, CDR2 FYNNEI. The whole variable domain, filled in from reference TRBV2 and TRBJ1-1, reads EPEVTQTPSHQVTQMGQEVILRCVPISNHLYFYWYRQILGQKVEFLVSFYNNEISEKSEIFDDQFSVERPDGSNFTLKIRSTKLEDSAMYFCASRPQGQGTSGAEAFFGQGTRLTVV.

This clone appeared once. The V gene is TRBV11-2, the J gene TRBJ1-1, with D maybe TRBD1 (6 bases). V lost 5 bases to trimming and J lost 5 bases, with 12 bases between them. The CDR3 runs to 13 residues. The germline CDR1 and CDR2 sequences are SGHAT and FQNNGV. The CDR3 is CASSPGTQTEAFF. CDR3 DNA sequence: TGTGCCAGCAGCCCCGGGACACAGACTGAAGCTTTCTTT. The full variable domain, completed using reference TRBV11-2 and TRBJ1-1, is EAGVAQSPRYKIIEKRQSVAFWCNPISGHATLYWYQQILGQGPKLLIQFQNNGVVDDSQLPKDRFSAERLKGVDSTLKIQPAKLEDSAVYLCASSPGTQTEAFFGQGTRLTVV.